Listed below are T cell receptor beta chains from one sample, sequenced in a study of blood T cell repertoires in COVID-19. The assay was immunoSEQ multiplex PCR, and TCRdb's table has in-frame clones only and misses some. The sample has roughly 220,000 clones; 86% are singletons. The sequenced sample was peripheral blood. These TCRs come from a man older than 75 with acute or convalescent COVID-19. CDR3s include the opening cysteine and the closing phenylalanine or tryptophan. The size field is filled for only some rows; it gives once, few, many or a size class.

J | V | size | CDR3
TRBJ1-1 | TRBV5-5 | . | CASSWGERTEAFF
TRBJ2-3 | TRBV14 | . | CASSPRGQYSTDTQYF
TRBJ1-1 | TRBV6-5 | . | CASIGRLNTEAFF
TRBJ1-2 | TRBV18 | once | CASSSNSNYGYTF
TRBJ2-1 | TRBV5-1 | . | CASSLGSFSYNEQFF
TRBJ1-2 | TRBV9 | few | CASSAPGQSYGYTF
TRBJ1-4 | TRBV18 | . | CASSPYNEKLFF
TRBJ2-7 | TRBV19 | few | CASSIGRAGEGSVEYF
TRBJ2-3 | TRBV10-3 | . | CAISDPTTGLDTDTQYF
TRBJ2-3 | TRBV12-3/TRBV12-4 | . | CASTPATVKTQYF
TRBJ1-4 | TRBV6-1 | . | CASSDSYGDEKLFF
TRBJ2-1 | TRBV15 | . | CATSRGLAGESGSYNEQFF
TRBJ1-5 | TRBV19 | . | CASRTISGGSNQPQHF
TRBJ1-1 | TRBV27 | once | CASSLSGQGRITEAFF
TRBJ2-5 | TRBV19 | . | CASSVLAGGPQETQYF
TRBJ1-4 | TRBV3-1/TRBV3-2 | . | CASSQVDTSRAKLFF
TRBJ2-1 | TRBV19 | . | CASSIDQGPPYNEQFF
TRBJ2-7 | TRBV28 | . | CASRRGGRYEQYF
TRBJ2-3 | TRBV7-9 | . | CASSFGTTPDTQYF
TRBJ1-5 | TRBV18 | . | CASSPRGGHYSNQPQHF
TRBJ1-4 | TRBV3-1/TRBV3-2 | few | CASSLRDITTNEKLFF
TRBJ2-7 | TRBV28 | . | CASSLAGGSSYEQYF
TRBJ2-2 | TRBV24-1 | . | CATGQAPGTGELFF
TRBJ1-5 | TRBV7-2 | . | CASTTGLDQPQHF
TRBJ1-1 | TRBV28 | . | CASSSSAAGAAFF
TRBJ2-2 | TRBV7-3 | few | CASSTSGHSTGELFF
TRBJ2-1 | TRBV30 | . | CAWSPLSNEQFF
TRBJ2-1 | TRBV3-1/TRBV3-2 | . | CASSQGLAGAGEGQFF
TRBJ2-3 | TRBV7-2 | . | CASSPGRGGTDTQYF
TRBJ1-4 | TRBV30 | . | CAWSVRPRGYGEKLFF
TRBJ1-2 | TRBV14 | . | CASSQDTLLRGGLGYGYTF
TRBJ2-3 | TRBV6-5 | . | CASSYSAGTQYF
TRBJ1-5 | TRBV6-5 | . | CASSYSSRGDNQPQHF
TRBJ1-1 | TRBV12-5 | few | CASGTGLNTEAFF
TRBJ2-2 | TRBV5-1 | . | CASSSRTGHTGELFF
TRBJ2-1 | TRBV28 | once | CGTGGGGVNEQFF
TRBJ2-3 | TRBV6-5 | . | CASSSRTTADTQYF
TRBJ1-6 | TRBV7-8 | . | CASSLMGQGNSPLHF
TRBJ2-7 | TRBV11-2 | . | CASSSRDRSYEQYF
TRBJ2-1 | TRBV11-3 | . | CASTTGVYNEQFF
TRBJ1-6 | TRBV19 | . | CASSDSRDSPLHF
TRBJ2-1 | TRBV19 | . | CATKIGWDRDEQFF
TRBJ2-1 | TRBV7-3 | . | CASSTERGLVGSYNEQFF
TRBJ2-5 | TRBV9 | . | CASSVAYGTPEETQYF
TRBJ2-2 | TRBV2 | . | CASSEIHSGELFF
TRBJ2-6 | TRBV2 | . | CASSMTSGTRGGANVLTF
TRBJ1-1 | TRBV7-3 | few | CASSPGTANTEAFF
TRBJ1-5 | TRBV7-2 | once | CASSLVGTGTDQPQHF
TRBJ1-2 | TRBV28 | . | CASNSGTGNYGYTF
TRBJ2-3 | TRBV7-9 | . | CASTTSTDTQYF
TRBJ2-2 | TRBV9 | few | CASSVGAGGAAGELFF